This T cell receptor beta chain originates from a study of OX40 agonist ivuxolimab in advanced cancers. Study-wide context: It was ivuxolimab, an agonistic anti-OX40 (CD134) antibody, that patients were treated with. Partial responses were seen in three patients, one with hepatocellular carcinoma and two with cutaneous melanoma. Participants averaged about 60 years of age (range about 23 to 80) and were roughly 80% male.

This CDR3 spans 16 amino acids. In germline, CDR1 is SGHDN, CDR2 FVKESK. The germline V and J ends were trimmed by 2 bases and 3 bases, with 13 bases remaining between them. Points on this clone: What it binds is not known.

Notes on the study in general: Among patients with partial responses at 0.1-3.0 mg/kg, clonal expansion was among the lowest.

The table came from immunoSEQ multiplex PCR; TCRdb's copy has only in-frame clones and leaves some out. This table has approximately 90,000 clones, around nine tenths appearing once. This specimen consisted of CD4+ or CD8+ T cells sorted from blood, obtained in a trial of the OX40 agonist ivuxolimab. The V and J genes are TRBV14 and TRBJ2-2, with D perhaps TRBD1 (5 bases). This clonotype was obtained from an adult with an advanced solid tumor such as melanoma, head and neck, liver or kidney cancer. DNA of the CDR3: TGTGCCAGCAGCCAATACCAAGACAGTTACACCGGGGAGCTGTTTTTT. The encoded protein is CASSQYQDSYTGELFF.